Below are 14 T cell receptor beta chains sequenced from a single sample in a study of Ad26.COV2.S vaccination and SARS-CoV-2 variants. Specified treatment: around 19 received Ad26.COV2.S at low or high dose, single or two shots; 5 received placebo; per-sample allocation not given. The investigators took samples on day 63 after the first vaccine or placebo injection. TCRdb keeps only in-frame clones here, not all; method: immunoSEQ multiplex PCR. The table shows almost 400,000 clones, with 89% occurring only once. This specimen consisted of peripheral blood, obtained in a trial of Ad26.COV2.S vaccine versus placebo. These receptors were obtained from a person aged 18-60 years who received the Ad26.COV2.S COVID-19 vaccine or a placebo.

The chain couples TRBV19 to TRBJ2-1; 15 bases are shared with TRBD2. In germline, CDR1 is LNHDA, CDR2 SQIVND (reference sequence). The CDR3 totals 16 residues. The V and J ends lost 5 bases and 6 bases, in that order; junction bases with no gene match: 5. The CDR3 nucleotides read TGTGCCAGTAGTCCTGGACTAGCGGGAGGGGTCAATGAGCAGTTCTTC. Its protein is CASSPGLAGGVNEQFF.

The V gene is TRBV3-1 (or the pseudogene TRBV3-2), the J gene TRBJ2-1; 9 bases align to TRBD2. J was trimmed by 8 bases and V by 0 bases; bases with no gene match: 8. CDR1 LGHDT and CDR2 YNNKEL come from the germline V gene (reference sequence). The CDR3 has 16 amino acids. As DNA, the CDR3 is TGTGCCAGCAGCCAAGACCCTAGCGGGATGGGCTATGAGCAGTTCTTC. Translation gives CASSQDPSGMGYEQFF.

The rearrangement uses TRBV24-1 and TRBJ2-2; D possibly corresponds to TRBD1 (6 bases). Germline V gene sequence: CDR1 KGHDR, CDR2 SFDVKD. The CDR3 has 16 residues. With 4 bases removed from V and 5 bases from J, the gap between germline ends came to 16 bases. The CDR3 bases are TGTGCCACCAGTGACAGAGGCAGGGGTGAAACCGGGGAGCTGTTTTTT. This sequence encodes CATSDRGRGETGELFF.

The chain links TRBV20-1 to TRBJ1-6; D remains unclear. V lost 3 bases to trimming and J lost 8 bases, with 8 bases between them. The CDR3 loop spans 12 amino acids. The germline CDR1 and CDR2 sequences are DFQATT and SNEGSKA (reference sequence). CDR3 residues: CSASSHDSPLHF. In DNA, the CDR3 is TGCAGTGCTAGTTCTCATGATTCACCCCTCCACTTT.

The CDR3 loop reads CASSFSPFAPLHF. DNA for the CDR3: TGTGCCAGCAGTTTCAGCCCCTTTGCTCCCCTCCACTTT. This chain uses TRBV12-3 or TRBV12-4 with TRBJ1-6; no clear D. V was trimmed by 3 bases and J by 13 bases, leaving 13 bases between them. CDR3 length: 13 residues.

This clone was observed a handful of times. The rearrangement links TRBV27 to TRBJ2-7, with D possibly TRBD1 on 7 matching bases. V was pared by 5 bases and J by 5 bases, with 16 bases between. The germline V gene encodes CDR1 MNHEY and CDR2 SMNVEV (reference sequence). The CDR3 loop spans 14 amino acids. The CDR3, as DNA: TGTGCCAGCAGTCTACAGGGGAGGTCCCACGAGCAGTACTTC. The encoded protein is CASSLQGRSHEQYF.

This chain joins TRBV4-2 and TRBJ1-1, with D unresolved. The CDR3 length is 15 residues. CDR1 is LGHNA, CDR2 YNFKEQ, per germline. With 0 bases removed from V and 0 bases from J, the gap between germline ends came to 8 bases. The CDR3 nucleotides are TGTGCCAGCAGCCAAGATAATCACCTGAACACTGAAGCTTTCTTT. Protein sequence: CASSQDNHLNTEAFF.

This clone came up once. The chain has TRBV27 and TRBJ1-1; no clear D. There are 14 residues in the CDR3. Trimming left V 0 bases short and J 12 bases short, with 17 bases between. CDR1 MNHEY and CDR2 SMNVEV come from the germline V gene (reference sequence). For the CDR3, the DNA is TGTGCCAGCAGTTTATCTCTTGGAGGAGAAGGTCCTTTCTTT. Protein sequence: CASSLSLGGEGPFF.

This clone was seen ten or more times. The chain employs TRBV25-1 and TRBJ2-2, with 9 bases identical to TRBD1. This CDR3 is 14 amino acids long. Unmatched junction bases numbered 0, after V lost 4 bases and J lost 3 bases. Germline V gene sequence: CDR1 MGHDK, CDR2 SYGVNS. The CDR3 region has the DNA TGTGCCAGCAGTGGACAGGGGGACACCGGGGAGCTGTTTTTT. It encodes CASSGQGDTGELFF.

The chain joins TRBV3-1 (or the pseudogene TRBV3-2) to TRBJ2-5, with a weak D call TRBD2 (6 bases). The V gene's germline CDR1 is LGHDT and CDR2 YNNKEL (reference sequence). Trimming shortened V by 0 bases and J by 4 bases, and 18 bases separated the two germline ends. The length of the CDR3 is 17 residues. The CDR3 protein is CASSQDFRHQGGETQYF. CDR3 bases: TGTGCCAGCAGCCAAGATTTCCGACACCAGGGAGGAGAGACCCAGTACTTC.

This chain connects TRBV4-2 to TRBJ2-1; 7 nucleotides line up with TRBD1. CDR3 length: 17 residues. V lost 7 bases to trimming and J lost 4 bases; unmatched junction nucleotides: 16. The germline CDR1 and CDR2 sequences are LGHNA and YNFKEQ. CDR3 nucleotide sequence: TGTGCCAGCACAGCCCAGGGACAGAGCGGACCTTACAATGAGCAGTTCTTC. As protein: CASTAQGQSGPYNEQFF.

This clone was seen once. The CDR3 DNA sequence: TGTGCCAGCAGCCCTGATATCTCCTACAATGAGCAGTTCTTC. Encoded protein: CASSPDISYNEQFF. The chain couples TRBV7-2 to TRBJ2-1, with D unclear. The CDR3 covers 14 residues. CDR1 is SGHTA, CDR2 FQGNSA, per germline. V dropped 5 bases and J dropped 0 bases, with 8 bases sitting between them.

This clone showed up just once. V is TRBV6-6 and J is TRBJ2-1; the D is unclear. V shed 6 bases and J shed 8 bases, with 11 bases lying between them. CDR1 is MNHNY, CDR2 SVGAGI, per germline (reference sequence). The CDR3 has 12 amino acids. In DNA form, the CDR3 reads TGTGCCAGCAGCCCCCGTGCATATGAGCAGTTCTTC. This codes for CASSPRAYEQFF.

The chain uses TRBV28 and TRBJ1-1; D unclear. V was pared by 3 bases and J by 11 bases, with 16 bases between. The CDR3 is 13 amino acids. CDR1 and CDR2 (germline): MDHEN, SYDVKM. The CDR3 DNA reads as TGTGCCAGCAGTTTCCGAGGTCCCCCGCGGGCTTTCTTT. Its translation is CASSFRGPPRAFF.